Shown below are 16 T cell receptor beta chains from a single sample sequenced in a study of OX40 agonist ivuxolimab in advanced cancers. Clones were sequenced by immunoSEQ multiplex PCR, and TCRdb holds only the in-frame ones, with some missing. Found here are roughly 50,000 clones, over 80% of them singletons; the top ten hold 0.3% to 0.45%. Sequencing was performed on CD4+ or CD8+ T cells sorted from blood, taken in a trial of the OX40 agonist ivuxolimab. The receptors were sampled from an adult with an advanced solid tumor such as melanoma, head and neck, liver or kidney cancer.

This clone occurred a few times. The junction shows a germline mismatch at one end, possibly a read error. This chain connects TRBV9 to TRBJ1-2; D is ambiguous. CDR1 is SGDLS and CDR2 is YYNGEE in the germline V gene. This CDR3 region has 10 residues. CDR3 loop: CASSPGPQVF. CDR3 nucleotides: TGTGCCAGCAGCCCTGGCCCTCAGGTCTTC.

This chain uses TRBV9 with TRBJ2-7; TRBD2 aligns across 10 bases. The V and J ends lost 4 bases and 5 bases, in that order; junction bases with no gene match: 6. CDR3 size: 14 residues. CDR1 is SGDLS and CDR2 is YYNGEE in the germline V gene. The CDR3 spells CASSLSGRDDEQYF. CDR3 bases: TGTGCCAGCAGCCTCAGCGGGAGGGACGACGAGCAGTACTTC.

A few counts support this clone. The CDR3 loop is CASSLVGAYNSPLHF. Here the CDR3 DNA reads TGTGCCAGCAGCTTGGTGGGTGCTTATAATTCACCCCTCCACTTT. The J gene is TRBJ1-6, the V gene TRBV5-4; no reliable D call. The length of the CDR3 is 15 residues. Trimming left V 0 bases short and J 4 bases short, with 8 bases between. Germline loops: CDR1 SGHNT, CDR2 YYREEE (reference sequence).

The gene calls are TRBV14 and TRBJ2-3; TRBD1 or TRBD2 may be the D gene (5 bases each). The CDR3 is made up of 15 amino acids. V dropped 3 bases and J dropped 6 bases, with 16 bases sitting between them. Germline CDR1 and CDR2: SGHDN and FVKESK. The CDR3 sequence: CASSQTTHWGDTQYF. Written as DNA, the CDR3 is TGTGCCAGCAGCCAGACCACTCACTGGGGGGATACGCAGTATTTT.

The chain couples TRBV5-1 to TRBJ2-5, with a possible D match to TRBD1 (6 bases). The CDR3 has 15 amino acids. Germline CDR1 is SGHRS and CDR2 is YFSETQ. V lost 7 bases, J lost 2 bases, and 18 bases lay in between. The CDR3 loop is CASSPGRGGQETQYF. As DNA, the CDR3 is TGCGCCAGCTCCCCTGGTCGAGGGGGTCAAGAGACCCAGTACTTC.

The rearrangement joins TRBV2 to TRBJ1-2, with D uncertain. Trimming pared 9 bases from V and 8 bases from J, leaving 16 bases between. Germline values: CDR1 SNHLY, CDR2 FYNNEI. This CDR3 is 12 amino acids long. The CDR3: CASTSYGMGYTF. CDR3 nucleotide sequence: TGTGCCAGTACGTCGTACGGTATGGGCTACACCTTC.

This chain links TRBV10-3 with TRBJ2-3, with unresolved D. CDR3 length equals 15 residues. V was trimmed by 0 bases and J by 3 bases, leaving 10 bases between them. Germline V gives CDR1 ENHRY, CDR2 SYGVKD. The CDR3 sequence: CAISESWGDTDTQYF. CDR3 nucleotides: TGTGCCATCAGTGAGTCGTGGGGTGATACAGATACGCAGTATTTT.

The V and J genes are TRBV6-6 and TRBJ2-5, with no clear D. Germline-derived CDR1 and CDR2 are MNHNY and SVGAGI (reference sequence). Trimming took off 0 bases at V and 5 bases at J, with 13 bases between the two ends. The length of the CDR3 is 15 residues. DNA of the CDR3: TGTGCCAGCAGTTACTCGTCCGCAGGCGAGGAGACCCAGTACTTC. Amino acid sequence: CASSYSSAGEETQYF.

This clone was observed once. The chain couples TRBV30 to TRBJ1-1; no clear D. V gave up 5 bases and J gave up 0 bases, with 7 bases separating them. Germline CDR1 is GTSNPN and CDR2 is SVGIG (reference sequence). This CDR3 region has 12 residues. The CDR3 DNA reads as TGTGCCTGGGCTTACATGAACACTGAAGCTTTCTTT. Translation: CAWAYMNTEAFF.

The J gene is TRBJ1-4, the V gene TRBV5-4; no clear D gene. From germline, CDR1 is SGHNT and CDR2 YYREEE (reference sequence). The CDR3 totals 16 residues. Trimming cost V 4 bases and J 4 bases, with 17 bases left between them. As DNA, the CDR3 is TGTGCCAGCAGCCCGAATCCGACGAATGGTAATGAAAAACTGTTTTTT. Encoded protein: CASSPNPTNGNEKLFF.

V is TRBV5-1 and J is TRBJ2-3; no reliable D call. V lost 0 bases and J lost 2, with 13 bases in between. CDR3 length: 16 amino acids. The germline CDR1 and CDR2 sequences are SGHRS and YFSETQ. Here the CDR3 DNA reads TGCGCCAGCAGCTTGGAACCCGGGCGGTCCACAGATACGCAGTATTTT. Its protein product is CASSLEPGRSTDTQYF. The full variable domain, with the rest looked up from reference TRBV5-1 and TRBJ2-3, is KAGVTQTPRYLIKTRGQQVTLSCSPISGHRSVSWYQQTPGQGLQFLFEYFSETQRNKGNFPGRFSGRQFSNSRSEMNVSTLELGDSALYLCASSLEPGRSTDTQYFGPGTRLTVL.

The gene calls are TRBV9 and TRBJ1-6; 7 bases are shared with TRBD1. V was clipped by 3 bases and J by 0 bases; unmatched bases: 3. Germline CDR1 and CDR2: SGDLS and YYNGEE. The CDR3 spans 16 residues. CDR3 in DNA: TGTGCCAGCAGCGGGGGACAGAGCTCCTATAATTCACCCCTCCACTTT. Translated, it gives CASSGGQSSYNSPLHF.

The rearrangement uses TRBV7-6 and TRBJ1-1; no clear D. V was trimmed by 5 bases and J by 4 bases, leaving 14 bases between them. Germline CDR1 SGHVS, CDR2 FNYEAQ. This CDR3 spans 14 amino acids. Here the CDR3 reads CASSNPAWGTEAFF. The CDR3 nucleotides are TGTGCCAGCAGCAACCCTGCCTGGGGCACTGAAGCTTTCTTT.

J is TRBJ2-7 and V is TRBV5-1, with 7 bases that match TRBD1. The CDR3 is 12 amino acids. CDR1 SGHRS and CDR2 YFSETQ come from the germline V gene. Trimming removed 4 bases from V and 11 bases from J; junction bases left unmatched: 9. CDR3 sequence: CASSPPGTEEYF. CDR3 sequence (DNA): TGCGCCAGCAGCCCCCCCGGGACAGAGGAGTACTTC.

The CDR3 sequence: CASNYKTGRYEQYF. The CDR3 region has the DNA TGTGCCAGCAACTATAAGACAGGGCGCTACGAGCAGTACTTC. This sequence joins TRBV7-2 and TRBJ2-7; 7 bases align to TRBD1. Germline CDR1 is SGHTA and CDR2 is FQGNSA. This CDR3 comprises 14 residues. V shed 7 bases and J 3 bases; nucleotides not matched to a gene: 9.

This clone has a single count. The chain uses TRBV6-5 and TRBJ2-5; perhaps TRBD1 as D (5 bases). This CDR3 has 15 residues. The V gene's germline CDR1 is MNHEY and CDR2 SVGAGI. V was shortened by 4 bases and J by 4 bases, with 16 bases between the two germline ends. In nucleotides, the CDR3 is TGTGCCAGCAGTTTGGGCCCGGCAGGGATAGAGACCCAGTACTTC. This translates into CASSLGPAGIETQYF.